This TCR beta chain was sequenced in a study of Ad26.COV2.S vaccination and SARS-CoV-2 variants. V lost 1 base and J 3 bases, leaving 11 bases between the germline ends. The CDR3 is made up of 15 amino acids. Germline CDR1 reads SGHRS; CDR2 reads YFSETQ. Clones were read by immunoSEQ multiplex PCR, and TCRdb kept only the in-frame ones, dropping some. The data show hundreds of thousands of clones, about 90% seen once. The treatment here: 19 received Ad26.COV2.S at low or high dose, single or two shots; roughly five received placebo; per-sample allocation not given. Repertoires come from day 63 after the first vaccine or placebo injection.

The clonotype comes from a person between 18 and 60 years old who received the Ad26.COV2.S COVID-19 vaccine or a placebo. Specimen: peripheral blood, collected in a trial of Ad26.COV2.S vaccine versus placebo. The rearrangement links TRBV5-1 to TRBJ2-4; TRBD1 is a possible D gene (5 bases). The CDR3 region has the DNA TGCGCCAGCAGCTTGACAGGAGAAGACAAAAACATTCAGTACTTC. Translation: CASSLTGEDKNIQYF.